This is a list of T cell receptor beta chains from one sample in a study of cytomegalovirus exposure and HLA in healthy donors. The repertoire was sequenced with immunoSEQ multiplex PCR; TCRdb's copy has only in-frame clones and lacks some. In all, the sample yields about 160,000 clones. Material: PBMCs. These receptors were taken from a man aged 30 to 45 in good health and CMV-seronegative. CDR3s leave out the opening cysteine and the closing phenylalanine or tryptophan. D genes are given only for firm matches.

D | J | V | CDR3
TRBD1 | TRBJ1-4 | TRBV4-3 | ASSQRTGGGADFLRGEKLF
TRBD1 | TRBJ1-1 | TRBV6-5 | ASSRDRLTEAF
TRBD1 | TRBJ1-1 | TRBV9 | ASSVASGTGWTEAF
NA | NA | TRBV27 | ASSLSILYPYEQY
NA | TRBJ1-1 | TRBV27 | ASSLLPSGGRTEAF
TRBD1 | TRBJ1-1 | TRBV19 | ASSVRGRVTEAF
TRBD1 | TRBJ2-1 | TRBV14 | ASSQVQGKNEQF
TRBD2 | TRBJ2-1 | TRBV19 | ASSFRGRALRDNEQF
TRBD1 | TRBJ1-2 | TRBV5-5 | ASSLVGTGSGYT
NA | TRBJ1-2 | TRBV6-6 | ASSSDQVSYGYT
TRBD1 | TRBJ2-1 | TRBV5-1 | ASSIGTGDDEQF
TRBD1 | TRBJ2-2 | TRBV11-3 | ASSPWDSMDTGELF
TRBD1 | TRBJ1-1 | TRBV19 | ASSIGQGLAEAF
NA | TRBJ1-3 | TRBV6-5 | ASSRGSGNTIY
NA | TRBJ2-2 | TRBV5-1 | ASSRGYTGELF